This T cell receptor (beta chain) is from a study of blood T cell repertoires in COVID-19. On the study more broadly: The study drew acute and convalescent COVID-19 samples from the United States, Italy and Spain. Sample material is recorded as cDNA or gDNA derived from T cells, B-cell-depleted T cells, or PBMCs.

J lost 0 bases, V lost 3 bases, and 2 bases had no gene match. The CDR3 has 13 residues. Germline values: CDR1 SQVTM, CDR2 ANQGSEA. The sample holds a few counts of this clone. In the original analysis: Estimation of nucleated cell counts relied on the amplification of reference gene primers. TCRdb's table, derived via immunoSEQ multiplex PCR, lists solely in-frame clones and lacks some. V and J calls and clone size are copied from that table; D and trimming were computed from the DNA. The table has about 100,000 clones, 92% seen once. This receptor was identified in a man aged 50 or older with active COVID-19. This chain joins TRBV29-1 and TRBJ2-7; 7 nucleotides agree with TRBD1. The sample taken for sequencing was peripheral blood. CDR3 protein: CSVEGQSSYEQYF. The CDR3 DNA sequence: TGCAGCGTTGAGGGACAGAGCTCCTACGAGCAGTACTTC.